This T cell receptor (beta chain) was profiled in a study of T-cell memory formation after mild COVID-19. Whole-study context: Largely, TCR clusters stayed within a single donor. Regarding the study as a whole: CD4+ bias marked clones expanding day 15 to 37, unlike balanced contracting clones.

Notes on this clonotype: Its antigen is not known.

CDR1 and CDR2 (germline): SQVTM, ANQGSEA. The CDR3 runs to 13 residues. The V gene end was trimmed by 4 bases and the J gene end by 4 bases; junction bases not matched to a gene: 6. Constant-segment-primed 5'RACE gave TCR alpha and TCR beta cDNA libraries with sample barcodes and UMIs. MiXCR, applied by TCRdb to the 5' RACE reads, yields one record per CDR3 protein. This sample yields about 150,000 distinct CDR3 sequences, of which approximately 25% are seen a single time; approximately 25% belongs to the top ten. This rearrangement joins TRBV29-1 to TRBJ1-2; 7 bases fit TRBD1. The sample consisted of PBMCs or a T cell subset sorted from them (not recorded which). This TCR came from an adult woman who had mild COVID-19 (a few samples of this study predate the infection). Cell type and time point are not known. The CDR3 DNA sequence: TGCAGCGTTGTAACAGGGGAGAGCTATGGCTACACCTTC. Protein sequence: CSVVTGESYGYTF. Drawing the rest from reference TRBV29-1 and TRBJ1-2, the complete variable domain is SAVISQKPSRDICQRGTSLTIQCQVDSQVTMMFWYRQQPGQSLTLIATANQGSEATYESGFVIDKFPISRPNLTFSTLTVSNMSPEDSSIYLCSVVTGESYGYTFGSGTRLTVV.